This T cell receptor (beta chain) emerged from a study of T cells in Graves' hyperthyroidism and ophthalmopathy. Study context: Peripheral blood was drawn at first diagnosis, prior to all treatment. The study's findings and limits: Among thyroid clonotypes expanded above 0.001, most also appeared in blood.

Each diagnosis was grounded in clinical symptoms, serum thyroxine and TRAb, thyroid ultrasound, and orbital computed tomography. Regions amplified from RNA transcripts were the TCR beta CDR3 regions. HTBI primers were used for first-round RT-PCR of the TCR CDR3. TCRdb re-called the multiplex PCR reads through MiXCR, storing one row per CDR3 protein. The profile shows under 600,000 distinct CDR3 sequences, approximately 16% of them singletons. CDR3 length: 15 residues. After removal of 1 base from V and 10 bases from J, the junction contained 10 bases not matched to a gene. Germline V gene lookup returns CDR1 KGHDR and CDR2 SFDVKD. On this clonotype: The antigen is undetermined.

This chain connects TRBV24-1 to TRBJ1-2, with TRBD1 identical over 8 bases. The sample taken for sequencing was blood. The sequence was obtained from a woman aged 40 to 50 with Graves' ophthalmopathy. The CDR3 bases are TGTGCCACCAGTGATTTCAGGACAGGGCGAATTGACTACACCTTC. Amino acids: CATSDFRTGRIDYTF.